The rows below give T cell receptor beta chains drawn from one sample of a study of cytomegalovirus exposure and HLA in healthy donors. Repertoires were generated with immunoSEQ multiplex PCR, while TCRdb's copy carries only in-frame clones and drops some. This sample carries around 200,000 clones, under 70% of them seen once, and the ten largest clones take about 3%. Sequencing was performed on PBMCs. The receptors shown here come from a man in his forties in good health and CMV-seropositive. Each CDR3 is given with its conserved first and last residue. The order of the fields is D gene, clone size, J gene, V gene, CDR3 DNA, CDR3 protein. D genes are given only for firm matches. The size of a clone is reported for some rows only, either as once, few or many, or as a class for expanded clones.

D gene: TRBD2
clone size: NA
J gene: TRBJ2-3
V gene: TRBV6-5
CDR3 DNA: TGTGCCAGCAGTTACTCCGGCGGGGGAGGAAGAGATACGCAGTATTTT
CDR3 protein: CASSYSGGGGRDTQYF

D gene: NA
clone size: NA
J gene: TRBJ1-2
V gene: TRBV29-1
CDR3 DNA: TGCAGCGTTGAAAGGGCCCCAGGGACTTATGGCTACACCTTC
CDR3 protein: CSVERAPGTYGYTF

D gene: TRBD1
clone size: few
J gene: TRBJ1-6
V gene: TRBV4-3
CDR3 DNA: TGCGCCAGCAGCCAAGATCAGGGGGCAACCCTCCACTTT
CDR3 protein: CASSQDQGATLHF

D gene: TRBD2
clone size: NA
J gene: TRBJ2-1
V gene: TRBV5-1
CDR3 DNA: TGCGCCAGCAGCGATGGACTAGCGGGGGATTACAATGAGCAGTTCTTC
CDR3 protein: CASSDGLAGDYNEQFF

D gene: TRBD1
clone size: NA
J gene: TRBJ1-6
V gene: TRBV6-4
CDR3 DNA: TGTGCCAGCAGGCCCGACAGGGATTCACCCCTCCACTTT
CDR3 protein: CASRPDRDSPLHF

D gene: TRBD2
clone size: NA
J gene: TRBJ2-5
V gene: TRBV29-1
CDR3 DNA: TGCAGCGTTGAAGCTGAGACTAGCGGGTTCGAGACCCAGTACTTC
CDR3 protein: CSVEAETSGFETQYF

D gene: TRBD1
clone size: NA
J gene: TRBJ1-5
V gene: TRBV19
CDR3 DNA: TGTGCCAGTAGTATGCAGGGGGGAGGTCAGCCCCAGCATTTT
CDR3 protein: CASSMQGGGQPQHF

D gene: NA
clone size: NA
J gene: TRBJ1-1
V gene: TRBV5-1
CDR3 DNA: TGCGCCAGCAGACTAGCAACGAACACTGAAGCTTTCTTT
CDR3 protein: CASRLATNTEAFF

D gene: NA
clone size: NA
J gene: TRBJ1-4
V gene: TRBV5-1
CDR3 DNA: TGCGCCAGCAGCTCCCTCGGGGCGGGGGGTAATGAAAAACTGTTTTTT
CDR3 protein: CASSSLGAGGNEKLFF

D gene: NA
clone size: NA
J gene: TRBJ2-5
V gene: TRBV5-1
CDR3 DNA: TGCGCCAGCGGGCCCCCGGGGGATCAAGAGACCCAGTACTTC
CDR3 protein: CASGPPGDQETQYF

D gene: NA
clone size: NA
J gene: TRBJ1-1
V gene: TRBV5-1
CDR3 DNA: TGCGCCAGCAGCTTGGACACGAACACTGAAGCTTTCTTT
CDR3 protein: CASSLDTNTEAFF

D gene: NA
clone size: NA
J gene: TRBJ1-1
V gene: TRBV19
CDR3 DNA: TGTGCCAGTAGTATCTGGATCAGGTCTACTTCTCGAAACACTGAAGCTTTCTTT
CDR3 protein: CASSIWIRSTSRNTEAFF

D gene: NA
clone size: NA
J gene: TRBJ1-4
V gene: TRBV4-2
CDR3 DNA: TGTGCCAGCAGCCAAGAATGGGGGACTTCCGCTTATGCTAATGAAAAACTGTTTTTT
CDR3 protein: CASSQEWGTSAYANEKLFF

D gene: TRBD2
clone size: few
J gene: TRBJ2-2
V gene: TRBV5-6
CDR3 DNA: TGTGCCAGCAGCCTACGGACTAGCGGAGTCGCGAACACCGGGGAGCTGTTTTTT
CDR3 protein: CASSLRTSGVANTGELFF

D gene: TRBD1
clone size: NA
J gene: TRBJ1-2
V gene: TRBV18
CDR3 DNA: TGTGCCAGCTCACCCGGGACAGGGGGCACCCGCTATGGCTACACCTTC
CDR3 protein: CASSPGTGGTRYGYTF

D gene: NA
clone size: NA
J gene: TRBJ2-2
V gene: TRBV7-9
CDR3 DNA: TGTGCCAGCAGCGTATCCGGGGAGCTGTTTTTT
CDR3 protein: CASSVSGELFF

D gene: NA
clone size: NA
J gene: TRBJ2-7
V gene: TRBV7-9
CDR3 DNA: TGTTCCAGCAGCTTATCGGGGTACGAGCAGTACTTC
CDR3 protein: CSSSLSGYEQYF

D gene: NA
clone size: NA
J gene: TRBJ2-3
V gene: TRBV5-4
CDR3 DNA: TGTGCCAGCAGCTACGACGGGGGTCCCACAGATACGCAGTATTTT
CDR3 protein: CASSYDGGPTDTQYF

D gene: TRBD2
clone size: NA
J gene: TRBJ2-1
V gene: TRBV6-6
CDR3 DNA: TGTGCCAGCAGTTACTCGACAGTTGGGACTAGCAATGAGCAGTTCTTC
CDR3 protein: CASSYSTVGTSNEQFF

D gene: NA
clone size: NA
J gene: TRBJ1-3
V gene: TRBV27
CDR3 DNA: TGTGCCAGCAGTTTTATGGGGCCCCGAGGTGGAAACACCATATATTTT
CDR3 protein: CASSFMGPRGGNTIYF

D gene: NA
clone size: NA
J gene: TRBJ2-1
V gene: TRBV15
CDR3 DNA: TGTGCCACCAGCAGAGAGAGTTACAATGAGCAGTTCTTC
CDR3 protein: CATSRESYNEQFF

D gene: NA
clone size: NA
J gene: TRBJ1-5
V gene: TRBV5-1
CDR3 DNA: TGCGCCAGCAGCTTGGAGGGGGTTAGCAATCAGCCCCAGCATTTT
CDR3 protein: CASSLEGVSNQPQHF

D gene: NA
clone size: NA
J gene: TRBJ1-5
V gene: TRBV10-3
CDR3 DNA: TGTGCCATCAGTGAGGGGGGCAGGGGAAGCAATCAGCCCCAGCATTTT
CDR3 protein: CAISEGGRGSNQPQHF

D gene: TRBD1
clone size: once
J gene: TRBJ2-7
V gene: TRBV6-1
CDR3 DNA: TGTGCCAGCAACACAGGGGGCGCAAACTACGAGCAGTACTTC
CDR3 protein: CASNTGGANYEQYF

D gene: TRBD1
clone size: few
J gene: TRBJ2-7
V gene: TRBV2
CDR3 DNA: TGTGCCAGCAGTGCCCGACAGGGGGATCCCTACGAGCAGTACTTC
CDR3 protein: CASSARQGDPYEQYF

D gene: NA
clone size: NA
J gene: TRBJ1-1
V gene: TRBV5-6
CDR3 DNA: TGTGCCAGCAGCTTGGACGTATCGAGGCGGGGAAAGAACACTGAAGCTTTCTTT
CDR3 protein: CASSLDVSRRGKNTEAFF

D gene: TRBD1
clone size: few
J gene: TRBJ1-5
V gene: TRBV2
CDR3 DNA: TGTGCCAGCAGGGGGACAGGGGGCAATCAGCCCCAGCATTTT
CDR3 protein: CASRGTGGNQPQHF

D gene: NA
clone size: few
J gene: TRBJ2-7
V gene: TRBV29-1
CDR3 DNA: TGCAGCGTTGGCAACGCGGGTGCACCCTACGAGCAGTACTTC
CDR3 protein: CSVGNAGAPYEQYF

D gene: NA
clone size: NA
J gene: TRBJ2-7
V gene: TRBV7-9
CDR3 DNA: TGTGCCAGCAGCCCAGGTGGTCTCGAGCAGTACTTC
CDR3 protein: CASSPGGLEQYF

D gene: NA
clone size: NA
J gene: TRBJ2-7
V gene: TRBV7-9
CDR3 DNA: TGTGCCAGCAGCTTATCTGGGGGCTACGAGCGGTACTTC
CDR3 protein: CASSLSGGYERYF

D gene: NA
clone size: NA
J gene: TRBJ2-7
V gene: TRBV10-3
CDR3 DNA: TGTGCCGCTTGGGCGGGGGCCTCCTACGAGCAGTACTTC
CDR3 protein: CAAWAGASYEQYF

D gene: NA
clone size: few
J gene: TRBJ2-5
V gene: TRBV11-1
CDR3 DNA: TGTGCCAGCAGCGGGGGGTTCCAAGAGACCCAGTACTTC
CDR3 protein: CASSGGFQETQYF

D gene: TRBD1
clone size: NA
J gene: TRBJ2-1
V gene: TRBV5-6
CDR3 DNA: TGTGCCAGCAGCTCCAGGGGGTATGAGCAGTTCTTC
CDR3 protein: CASSSRGYEQFF

D gene: TRBD1
clone size: few
J gene: TRBJ1-1
V gene: TRBV28
CDR3 DNA: TGTGCCAGCAGTTTTGAGGACAGGTCAACTAAAGCTTTCTTT
CDR3 protein: CASSFEDRSTKAFF

D gene: TRBD1
clone size: NA
J gene: TRBJ1-1
V gene: TRBV2
CDR3 DNA: TGTGCCAGCAGTGTCGGACAGGGGGTCACTGAAGCTTTCTTT
CDR3 protein: CASSVGQGVTEAFF

D gene: NA
clone size: NA
J gene: TRBJ2-5
V gene: TRBV11-3
CDR3 DNA: TGTGCCAGCAGCTTAGGGATTGAGAGTACAGACCAAGAGACCCAGTACTTC
CDR3 protein: CASSLGIESTDQETQYF

D gene: NA
clone size: once
J gene: TRBJ2-7
V gene: TRBV9
CDR3 DNA: TGTGCCAGCAGCGCCCAGACAGGGGAGGGACTCCACGAGCAGTACTTC
CDR3 protein: CASSAQTGEGLHEQYF

D gene: TRBD1
clone size: NA
J gene: TRBJ1-6
V gene: TRBV6-5
CDR3 DNA: TGTGCCAGCAGTGACAGGGTTTCACCCCTCCACTTT
CDR3 protein: CASSDRVSPLHF

D gene: TRBD1
clone size: NA
J gene: TRBJ2-6
V gene: TRBV10-3
CDR3 DNA: TGTGCCGCAATGGCCGGGACAGGCACATCTGGGGCCAACGTCCTGACTTTC
CDR3 protein: CAAMAGTGTSGANVLTF

D gene: NA
clone size: few
J gene: TRBJ2-3
V gene: TRBV9
CDR3 DNA: TGTGCCAGCAGCGTAGCAGGACTAATCTCAGATACGCAGTATTTT
CDR3 protein: CASSVAGLISDTQYF

D gene: NA
clone size: NA
J gene: TRBJ2-5
V gene: TRBV9
CDR3 DNA: TGTGCCAGCAGCGTAGGTAACCCGGGTCCGACCCAGCACTTC
CDR3 protein: CASSVGNPGPTQHF

D gene: NA
clone size: NA
J gene: TRBJ1-5
V gene: TRBV27
CDR3 DNA: TGTGCCAGCAGTTCTTCACCCCCAGGGCCCCAGCATTTT
CDR3 protein: CASSSSPPGPQHF

D gene: NA
clone size: NA
J gene: TRBJ1-5
V gene: TRBV19
CDR3 DNA: TGTGCCGCCAGTCCTACAGGGTATAGCAATCAGCCCCAGCATTTT
CDR3 protein: CAASPTGYSNQPQHF

D gene: NA
clone size: NA
J gene: TRBJ1-4
V gene: TRBV7-9
CDR3 DNA: TGTGCCAGCACTCCGACAGCAACTAATGAAAAACTGTTTTTT
CDR3 protein: CASTPTATNEKLFF

D gene: TRBD2
clone size: NA
J gene: TRBJ2-3
V gene: TRBV7-2
CDR3 DNA: TGTGCCAGCAGCTTAGATAGCGGGGGCCCCGGGAATACGCAGTATTTT
CDR3 protein: CASSLDSGGPGNTQYF

D gene: NA
clone size: few
J gene: TRBJ2-7
V gene: TRBV11-2
CDR3 DNA: TGTGCCAGCAGCGTCCCGGGGGCCTACGAGCAGTACTTC
CDR3 protein: CASSVPGAYEQYF

D gene: TRBD1
clone size: NA
J gene: TRBJ2-7
V gene: TRBV28
CDR3 DNA: TGTGCCAGCAGTACTAAGGGGGCAGTCGTCTCCTACGAGCAGTACTTC
CDR3 protein: CASSTKGAVVSYEQYF

D gene: NA
clone size: NA
J gene: TRBJ1-2
V gene: TRBV4-1
CDR3 DNA: TGCGCCAGCAGCCATCCCGGGAGGGGTAGGGGCTACACCTTC
CDR3 protein: CASSHPGRGRGYTF

D gene: NA
clone size: NA
J gene: TRBJ2-7
V gene: TRBV7-2
CDR3 DNA: TGTGCCAGCAGCTTAGTATCCGAGGGTAGCGAGCAGTACTTC
CDR3 protein: CASSLVSEGSEQYF

D gene: NA
clone size: NA
J gene: TRBJ2-3
V gene: TRBV5-1
CDR3 DNA: TGCGCCAGCAGCTTAGAAGGCAGGGAAATAGATACGCAGTATTTT
CDR3 protein: CASSLEGREIDTQYF

D gene: NA
clone size: NA
J gene: TRBJ1-2
V gene: TRBV2
CDR3 DNA: TGTGCCAGCAGAACCAACGGGGGAGAGGGCTACACCTTC
CDR3 protein: CASRTNGGEGYTF